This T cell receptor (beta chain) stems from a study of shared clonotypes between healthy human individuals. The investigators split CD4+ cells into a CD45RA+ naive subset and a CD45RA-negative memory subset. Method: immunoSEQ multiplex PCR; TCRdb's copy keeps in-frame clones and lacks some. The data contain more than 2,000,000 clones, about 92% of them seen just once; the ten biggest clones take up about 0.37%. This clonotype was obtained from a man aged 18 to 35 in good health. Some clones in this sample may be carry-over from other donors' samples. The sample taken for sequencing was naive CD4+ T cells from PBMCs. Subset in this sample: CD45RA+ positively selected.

In DNA form, the CDR3 reads TGTGCCAGCAGTTTGGGGGGGATAGGCTACGAGCAGTACTTC. Amino acid sequence: CASSLGGIGYEQYF. This chain connects TRBV28 to TRBJ2-7; 7 nucleotides match TRBD2. The CDR3 totals 14 residues. Germline CDR1 is MDHEN and CDR2 is SYDVKM. The J segment lost 3 bases and the V segment lost 3 bases, leaving 5 bases of the junction unmatched. Looking up the rest from reference TRBV28 and TRBJ2-7 gives the full variable domain: DVKVTQSSRYLVKRTGEKVFLECVQDMDHENMFWYRQDPGLGLRLIYFSYDVKMKEKGDIPEGYSVSREKKERFSLILESASTNQTSMYLCASSLGGIGYEQYFGPGTRLTVT.